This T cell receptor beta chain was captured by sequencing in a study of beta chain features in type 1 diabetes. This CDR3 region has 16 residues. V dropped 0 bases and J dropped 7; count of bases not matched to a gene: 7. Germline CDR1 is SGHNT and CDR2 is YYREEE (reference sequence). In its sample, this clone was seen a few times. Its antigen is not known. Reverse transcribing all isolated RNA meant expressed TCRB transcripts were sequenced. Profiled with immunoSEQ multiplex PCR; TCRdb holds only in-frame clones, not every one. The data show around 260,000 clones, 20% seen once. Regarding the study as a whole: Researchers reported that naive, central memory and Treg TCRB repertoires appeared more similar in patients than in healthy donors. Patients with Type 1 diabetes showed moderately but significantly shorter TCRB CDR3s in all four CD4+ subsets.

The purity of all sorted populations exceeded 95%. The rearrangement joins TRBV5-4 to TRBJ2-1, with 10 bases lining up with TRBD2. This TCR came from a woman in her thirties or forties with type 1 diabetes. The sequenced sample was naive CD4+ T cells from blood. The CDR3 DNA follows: TGTGCCAGCAGCTTGGGGGGGGCTAGCGGGAGTAATGAGCAGTTCTTC. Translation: CASSLGGASGSNEQFF.